This TCR beta chain emerged from a study of blood T cell repertoires in COVID-19 (dated by TCRdb to the early 2020s). In the study overall: For ImmuneRACE Cohort 3, a participant was defined as recovered based on two consecutive negative NP/OP PCR tests, clearance by a healthcare professional, or resolution of symptoms. The collaborator samples originated in the United States, Italy and Spain and spanned the acute and convalescent phases of COVID-19. The repertoires were released in a freely available public database meant as a resource for research on the immune response to SARS-CoV-2. The prospective study material was composed of cDNA or gDNA derived from T cells, B-cell-depleted T cells, or PBMCs. Deeply sampled blood TCRbeta repertoires from subjects exposed to, actively infected with, or recovered from COVID-19 were included in the dataset. The samples were drawn from the first 160 participants of the ongoing ImmuneRACE study and from 1,200 or so subjects provided by 6 global collaborators. HLA class I and class II types, where available, came from metadata supplied by the sample provider rather than from assay-based typing. A de-identified subject ID, COVID-19 status, age in years and sex were almost always included in the sample metadata. The study at large found these results: The quantity of clinical and demographic metadata differed by source and by participant and was supplied without curation.

Participants in the prospective study were enrolled through a virtual design, were aged about 18 to 100 years, and lived in roughly 25 United States geographic areas. In the prospective study, cohorts were assigned on the basis of participant-reported clinical history obtained from a screening survey and a study questionnaire. Each participant in the prospective study had whole blood, serum and a nasopharyngeal or oropharyngeal swab collected by mobile phlebotomists. Over a roughly 2-month period, participants in the prospective study had the option of providing additional blood draws and questionnaires. Before DNA extraction, prospective study blood samples were shipped either frozen or at room temperature. The immunoSEQ Assay, a bias-controlled multiplex PCR, was used to amplify TCRbeta CDR3 regions from genomic DNA. In the source study's methods: The number of nucleated cells in each sample was estimated from the amplification of reference gene primers within the assay. Sequence reads were collapsed and filtered to measure the absolute abundance of every unique TCRbeta CDR3 rearrangement. For each sample, productive Simpson clonality was calculated as the square root of Simpson's diversity index across productive rearrangements. Sourced from immuneACCESS, this table was stored by TCRdb with only in-frame sequences that have V and J called. A share of the clones is absent; for the studies checked, an unresolved V gene accounts for under half, and the remainder has no known explanation. The DNA was the basis for D and trimming; V, J and clone size are from that table. Across this sample there are 250,000 to 300,000 clones, with 88% seen only once. Clones ranked in the top ten supply approximately 2% of the sample.

Of note for this clone: The antigen it binds to is not known. No quality values exist for individual bases; no much larger clone is one base distant.

Reading the germline V gene gives CDR1 SGDLS and CDR2 YYNGEE. After removal of 3 bases from V and 5 bases from J, the junction retains 5 bases not matched to a gene. The CDR3, cysteine through phenylalanine, is 15 amino acids long. The kept DNA is CDR3 alone, 45 bases in frame from the first base. The receptor's source is a woman in her sixties or seventies in a cohort exposed to, infected with or recovered from COVID-19 (not recorded which). Sequencing input: PBMCs or T cells enriched from blood (not recorded which). The rearrangement combines TRBV9 with TRBJ2-1; TRBD2 matches 10 bases in the middle. The CDR3 region has the sequence CASSAPGLANNEQFF. The bases read TGTGCCAGCAGCGCCCCGGGACTAGCGAACAATGAGCAGTTCTTC. Here the CDR3 is joined to the reference TRBV9 and TRBJ2-1 genes, and the full variable domain is: DSGVTQTPKHLITATGQRVTLRCSPRSGDLSVYWYQQSLDQGLQFLIQYYNGEERAKGNILERFSAQQFPDLHSELNLSSLELGDSALYFCASSAPGLANNEQFFGPGTRLTVL.